A single sample is the source of the 2 T cell receptor beta chains below, sequenced in a study of response to subunit inactivated influenza vaccine. TCRdb re-called the RT-PCR reads through MiXCR, storing one row per CDR3 protein. Seen here are around 520,000 distinct CDR3 sequences, less than 30% observed once, and the top ten hold less than 2.5%. The specimen was CD4+ T cells sorted from PBMCs, collected approximately 5 days after vaccination. These receptors originate from a man aged 45-60 years who received an inactivated influenza vaccine.

The V call is TRBV5-1, the J call TRBJ2-1; D is possibly TRBD2 (5 bases). This CDR3 comprises 15 residues. V lost 0 bases and J 5 bases, leaving 12 bases between the germline ends. Germline V gives CDR1 SGHRS, CDR2 YFSETQ. The CDR3 sequence is CASSLVTRENNEQFF. The CDR3 DNA is TGCGCCAGCAGCTTGGTTACTAGAGAGAACAATGAGCAGTTCTTC.

This chain connects TRBV12-3 or TRBV12-4 to TRBJ1-5; D unclear. This CDR3 comprises 13 residues. V was shortened by 3 bases and J by 6 bases, with 9 bases between the two germline ends. The CDR3: CASSLGWGQPQHF. The CDR3 DNA sequence: TGTGCCAGCAGTTTGGGATGGGGTCAGCCCCAGCATTTT.